This T cell receptor beta chain was recorded in a study of technical replicates of blood from several donors. CDR3 length: 15 residues. The germline V gene encodes CDR1 SGDLS and CDR2 YYNGEE. Germline trimming cut 3 bases from V and 4 bases from J; bases unmatched to any gene: 7. The table came from immunoSEQ multiplex PCR; TCRdb's copy has only in-frame clones and leaves some out. The sample has over 75,000 clones, about 94% seen once. V usage is TRBV9 and J usage is TRBJ1-1; 9 bases match TRBD1. The specimen sequenced was T cells isolated from PBMCs. This clonotype originated in a human donor in good health. The CDR3, as DNA: TGTGCCAGCAGCGCTAACACAGGGGGCGGCACTGAAGCTTTCTTT. It encodes CASSANTGGGTEAFF.